This record concerns one T cell receptor beta chain sequence. Its specificity is not known. This sample is part of a study of shared clonotypes between healthy human individuals. General study findings and limits: A reduction in generation probabilities was seen for non-shared clonotypes relative to those shared by all four donors.

In the source study's methods: There were no quality scores in the junction-only immunoSEQ sequences, so filtering differed. The assay was immunoSEQ multiplex PCR, and TCRdb's table has in-frame clones only and misses some. V, J and clone size are those of that table, while D and trimming were read from the DNA. There are about 580,000 clones in the sample; roughly 98% occur only once, and roughly 0.29% lies in the top ten. Germline lookup yields CDR1 SGHKS and CDR2 YYEKEE (reference sequence). Germline trimming cut 2 bases from V and 1 base from J; bases unmatched to any gene: 3. The CDR3 extends over 14 amino acids. Naive CD8 cells were CD45RO-negative, positively selected for CCR7, excluding terminally differentiated effector memory CD45RA+ cells.

The TCR comes from a man aged 25-40 years in good health. The sample consisted of naive CD8+ T cells sorted from blood. V is TRBV5-5 and J is TRBJ2-7, with 7 bases aligning to TRBD1. The chain's CDR3 is CASSFAGGSYEQYF. The CDR3 nucleotides read TGTGCCAGCAGCTTCGCAGGGGGATCCTACGAGCAGTACTTC.